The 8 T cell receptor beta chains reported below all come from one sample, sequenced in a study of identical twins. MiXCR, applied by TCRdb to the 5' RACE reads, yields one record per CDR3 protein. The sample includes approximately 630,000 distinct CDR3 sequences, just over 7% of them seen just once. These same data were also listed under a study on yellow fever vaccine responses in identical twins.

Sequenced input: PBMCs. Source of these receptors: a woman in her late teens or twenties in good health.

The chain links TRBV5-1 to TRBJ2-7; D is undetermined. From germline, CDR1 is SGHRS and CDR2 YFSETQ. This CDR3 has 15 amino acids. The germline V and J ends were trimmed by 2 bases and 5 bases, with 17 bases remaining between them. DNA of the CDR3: TGCGCCAGCAGCTTAAGGCAGGCGGAACGCAACGAGCAGTACTTC. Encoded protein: CASSLRQAERNEQYF. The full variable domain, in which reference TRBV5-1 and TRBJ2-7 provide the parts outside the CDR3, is KAGVTQTPRYLIKTRGQQVTLSCSPISGHRSVSWYQQTPGQGLQFLFEYFSETQRNKGNFPGRFSGRQFSNSRSEMNVSTLELGDSALYLCASSLRQAERNEQYFGPGTRLTVT.

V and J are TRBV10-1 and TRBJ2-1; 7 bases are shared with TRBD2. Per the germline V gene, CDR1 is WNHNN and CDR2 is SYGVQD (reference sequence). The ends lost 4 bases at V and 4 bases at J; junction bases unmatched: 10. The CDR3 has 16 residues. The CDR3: CASSAASGEGYNEQFF. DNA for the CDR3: TGCGCCAGCAGTGCGGCTAGCGGAGAAGGGTACAATGAGCAGTTCTTC.

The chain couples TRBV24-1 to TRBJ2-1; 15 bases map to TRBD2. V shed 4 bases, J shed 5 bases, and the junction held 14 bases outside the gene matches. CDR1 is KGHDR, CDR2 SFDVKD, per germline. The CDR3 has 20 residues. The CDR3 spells CATSDPLGLAGGMEHNEQFF. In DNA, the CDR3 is TGTGCCACCAGTGACCCTTTGGGACTAGCGGGAGGAATGGAACACAATGAGCAGTTCTTC.

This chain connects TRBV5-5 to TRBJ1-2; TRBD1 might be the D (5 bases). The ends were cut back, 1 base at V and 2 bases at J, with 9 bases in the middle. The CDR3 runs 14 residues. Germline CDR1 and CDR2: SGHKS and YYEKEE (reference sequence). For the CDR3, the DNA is TGTGCCAGCAGCTTGTCACAGGTGAACTATGGCTACACCTTC. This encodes CASSLSQVNYGYTF.

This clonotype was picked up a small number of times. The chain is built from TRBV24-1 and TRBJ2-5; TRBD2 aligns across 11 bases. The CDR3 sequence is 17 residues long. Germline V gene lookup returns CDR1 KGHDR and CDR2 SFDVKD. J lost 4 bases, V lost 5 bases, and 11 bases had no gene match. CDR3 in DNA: TGTGCCACCAGTGGGGGCAGAACTAGCGGGAGCCCAGAGACCCAGTACTTC. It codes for CATSGGRTSGSPETQYF.

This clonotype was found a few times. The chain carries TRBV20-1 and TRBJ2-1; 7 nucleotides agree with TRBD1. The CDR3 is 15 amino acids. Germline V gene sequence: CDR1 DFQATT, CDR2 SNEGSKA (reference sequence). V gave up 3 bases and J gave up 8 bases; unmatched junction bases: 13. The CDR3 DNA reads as TGCAGTGCTAGGGTCGGGACAGCTCAGCCCGATGAGCAGTTCTTC. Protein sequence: CSARVGTAQPDEQFF.

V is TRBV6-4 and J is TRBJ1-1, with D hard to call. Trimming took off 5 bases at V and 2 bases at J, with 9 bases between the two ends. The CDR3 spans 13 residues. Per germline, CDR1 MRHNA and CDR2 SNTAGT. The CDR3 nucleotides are TGTGCCAGCAGTAAGACCGTAAACACTGAAGCTTTCTTT. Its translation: CASSKTVNTEAFF.

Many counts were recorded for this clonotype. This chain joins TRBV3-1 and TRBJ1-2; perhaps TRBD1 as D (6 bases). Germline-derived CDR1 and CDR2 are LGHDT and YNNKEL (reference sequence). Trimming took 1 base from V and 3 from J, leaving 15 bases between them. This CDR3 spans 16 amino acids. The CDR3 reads CASSQGPGGLDYGYTF. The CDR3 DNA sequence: TGTGCCAGCAGCCAAGGGCCCGGGGGCTTGGACTATGGCTACACCTTC.